Listed here is a single TCR beta chain. As yet, its antigen is unknown. Germline CDR1 MNHEY, CDR2 SVGAGI. Trimming at V came to 10 bases and at J to 5 bases, leaving 7 bases not matched to a gene. The CDR3 loop spans 12 amino acids. Sequencing used immunoSEQ multiplex PCR; TCRdb keeps in-frame clones, though not all of them. The table has some 2.1 million clones, 90% to 95% seen once. The data are from a study of shared clonotypes between healthy human individuals. Looking at the study overall: With ages of 18 to 49, the donors were two women and a few men. A donor's plate count was three for CD4 naive and three for CD4 memory; CD8 naive had two and CD8 memory one. Points from the study as a whole: Clonotypes shared by all four sorted-subset donors had higher generation probabilities than non-shared clonotypes.

The sequenced material came from naive CD4+ T cells sorted from blood. Subset meaning: CD45RA+ positively selected. This receptor was identified in a man aged 18-30 years in good health. V and J are TRBV6-5 and TRBJ1-2, with 7 bases fitting TRBD1. The DNA of the CDR3 is TGTGCCACCTCGTACAGGGGATATGGCTACACCTTC. Translating it yields CATSYRGYGYTF.